Sequencing of this TCR beta chain was carried out in a study of shared clonotypes between healthy human individuals. Terminally differentiated effector memory CD45RA+ cells were excluded from the naive CD8 cells, which were CD45RO-negative and positively selected for CCR7. The CDR3 has 15 amino acids. Trimming took 3 bases from V and 5 from J, leaving 14 bases between them. Per germline, CDR1 MNHEY and CDR2 SMNVEV (reference sequence). Clones were read by immunoSEQ multiplex PCR, and TCRdb kept only the in-frame ones, dropping some. This repertoire shows hundreds of thousands of clones, approximately 92% found once; its top ten account for approximately 25%.

Sample: naive CD8+ T cells sorted from blood. The chain has TRBV27 and TRBJ2-1; no clear D. This TCR was recovered from a man aged 25-40 years in good health. The CDR3 DNA sequence: TGTGCCAGCAGTTTGAGGCGATTCGGAAACAATGAGCAGTTCTTC. Its protein product is CASSLRRFGNNEQFF.